One sample yielded the 21 T cell receptor beta chains listed below, sequenced in a study of technical replicates of blood from a few donors (dated by TCRdb to the late 2010s). The library was made by the immunoSEQ multiplex PCR assay. Here the immuneACCESS table is served through TCRdb, limited to in-frame sequences with V and J called. Missing clones are a known gap in these copies; in checked studies unresolved V genes cover under half, and the rest lacks a known reason. Present in this sample are over 60,000 clones, 85% to 95% of which were seen just once. The ten most abundant clones make up 0.25% to 0.3% of the sample. The specimen was T cells isolated from PBMCs. All receptors derive from a human donor in good health.

The chain has TRBV7-9 and TRBJ1-1, with D unresolved. V was shortened by 3 bases and J by 3 bases, with 5 bases between the two germline ends. CDR1 SEHNR and CDR2 FQNEAQ come from the germline V gene (reference sequence). The CDR3 loop spans 12 amino acids. CDR3 amino acids: CASSFRDTEAFF. The CDR3 DNA is TGTGCCAGCAGCTTCCGGGACACTGAAGCTTTCTTT.

The V gene is TRBV10-3, the J gene TRBJ1-2; tentatively, D is TRBD1 (5 bases). The length of the CDR3 is 16 residues. With 0 bases removed from V and 3 bases from J, the gap between germline ends came to 14 bases. Germline V CDR1 and CDR2: ENHRY, SYGVKD. CDR3 protein: CAISESGGRAHYGYTF. CDR3 coding DNA: TGTGCCATCAGTGAGTCGGGAGGCAGGGCTCACTATGGCTACACCTTC.

This clone turned up a few times. J is TRBJ2-7 and V is TRBV7-2; D ambiguous. Germline V gene lookup returns CDR1 SGHTA and CDR2 FQGNSA. The V end lost 1 base, the J end lost 0 bases, and 10 bases lay between the germline ends. This CDR3 has 15 amino acids. DNA for the CDR3: TGTGCCAGCAGCTTAGAACGGTTTGTCTCCTACGAGCAGTACTTC. Protein sequence: CASSLERFVSYEQYF.

The chain employs TRBV6-1 and TRBJ2-7; D ambiguous. With 8 bases removed from V and 3 bases from J, the gap between germline ends came to 8 bases. The CDR3 covers 11 residues. Germline lookup yields CDR1 MNHNS and CDR2 SASEGT. The DNA of the CDR3 is TGTGCCAGCGGGCCACACTACGAGCAGTACTTC. Its translation: CASGPHYEQYF.

The chain joins TRBV9 to TRBJ2-1, with 8 bases lining up with TRBD1. After removal of 4 bases from V and 8 bases from J, the junction contained 11 bases not matched to a gene. This CDR3 is built from 15 residues. CDR1 is SGDLS and CDR2 is YYNGEE in the germline V gene. CDR3 residues: CASSKGQVMVDEQFF. DNA of the CDR3: TGTGCCAGCAGCAAGGGACAGGTAATGGTCGATGAGCAGTTCTTC.

This clone was picked up a small number of times. The gene calls are TRBV30 and TRBJ2-1; 9 positions match TRBD1. Germline values: CDR1 GTSNPN, CDR2 SVGIG (reference sequence). The CDR3 length is 15 residues. The V and J ends lost 1 base and 4 bases, in that order; junction bases with no gene match: 5. The CDR3 spells CAWSALGQGYNEQFF. CDR3 coding DNA: TGTGCCTGGAGTGCCCTGGGACAGGGATACAATGAGCAGTTCTTC.

This clone was seen more than once but under ten times. The chain carries TRBV21-1 and TRBJ2-1; the tabulated D call, TRBD2, remains unverified against the DNA. TRBV21-1 is reported as a pseudogene. The length of the CDR3 is 20 residues. The CDR3 DNA reads TGTGCCAGCAGCAAAGGAAAGGGACTAGCGGGGGGGAGAATTGGCAATGAGCAGTTCTTC. The encoded protein is CASSKGKGLAGGRIGNEQFF.

The V and J genes are TRBV28 and TRBJ1-5, with TRBD1 matching over 7 bases. In germline, CDR1 is MDHEN, CDR2 SYDVKM. CDR3 length equals 14 residues. V lost 4 bases to trimming and J lost 2 bases; unmatched junction nucleotides: 2. CDR3 sequence reads: CASSYDRGNQPQHF. The CDR3 DNA reads TGTGCCAGCAGTTATGACAGGGGCAATCAGCCCCAGCATTTT.

V usage is TRBV29-1 and J usage is TRBJ2-7; D is possibly TRBD2 (6 bases). The ends were cut back, 5 bases at V and 0 bases at J, with 14 bases in the middle. Germline CDR1 and CDR2: SQVTM and ANQGSEA. The length of the CDR3 is 14 residues. CDR3 loop: CSVSPSAFSYEQYF. DNA of the CDR3: TGCAGCGTTTCTCCTAGCGCCTTCTCCTACGAGCAGTACTTC.

This chain links TRBV19 with TRBJ2-7, with 7 bases that match TRBD1. The ends lost 6 bases at V and 0 bases at J; junction bases unmatched: 5. The germline CDR1 and CDR2 sequences are LNHDA and SQIVND (reference sequence). The CDR3 is 14 residues long. Written as DNA, the CDR3 is TGTGCCAGTAGGCCGGGACAGAGCTCCTACGAGCAGTACTTC. It encodes CASRPGQSSYEQYF.

This chain joins TRBV19 and TRBJ2-3; 9 positions match TRBD2. Trimming cost V 3 bases and J 2 bases; bases outside gene matches: 9. Germline V gene lookup returns CDR1 LNHDA and CDR2 SQIVND (reference sequence). This CDR3 spans 17 amino acids. The CDR3 region has the DNA TGTGCCAGTAGTATCAGCGCTAGCGGGGCTTTCACAGATACGCAGTATTTT. Translated: CASSISASGAFTDTQYF.

V is TRBV29-1 and J is TRBJ2-3; D call uncertain. From germline, CDR1 is SQVTM and CDR2 ANQGSEA. The length of the CDR3 is 14 residues. The V gene lost 5 bases and the J gene lost 2 bases, with 14 bases spanning the gap. The CDR3 DNA sequence: TGCAGCGTTATTACTCCCCAATCCACAGATACGCAGTATTTT. The encoded protein is CSVITPQSTDTQYF.

The chain carries TRBV11-3 and TRBJ2-7; 10 nucleotides agree with TRBD1. Germline V CDR1 and CDR2: SGHNT, YENEEA. The CDR3 sequence is 15 residues long. With V trimmed by 2 bases and J by 4 bases, 5 bases remained unmatched. CDR3 sequence reads: CASSLQPGQGYEQYF. The CDR3 DNA follows: TGTGCCAGCAGCTTACAACCGGGACAGGGGTACGAGCAGTACTTC.

The chain employs TRBV7-3 and TRBJ1-1; D not certain. This CDR3 has 14 amino acids. V was cut by 5 bases and J by 1 base, with 11 bases left in between. The V gene's germline CDR1 is SGHTA and CDR2 FQGTGA. DNA for the CDR3: TGTGCCAGCAGCCCCGCCCAGGCGAACACTGAAGCTTTCTTT. Translated, it gives CASSPAQANTEAFF.

This chain connects TRBV7-8 to TRBJ1-2, with 8 bases matching TRBD1. CDR1 and CDR2 from the germline V gene are SGHVS and FQNEAQ. The length of the CDR3 is 12 residues. V shed 5 bases, J shed 7 bases, and the junction held 3 bases outside the gene matches. CDR3 loop: CASSPGTGGYTF. The CDR3 region has the DNA TGTGCCAGCAGCCCCGGGACAGGTGGCTACACCTTC.

V usage is TRBV28 and J usage is TRBJ2-7, with a tentative D call TRBD2 (7 bases). The CDR3 loop spans 15 amino acids. The V and J ends lost 6 bases and 4 bases respectively, with 19 bases between them. Germline V gives CDR1 MDHEN, CDR2 SYDVKM. The DNA of the CDR3 is TGTGCCAGCAGCCCGGGGGGCCTTAGCGGTTACGAGCAGTACTTC. Its protein product is CASSPGGLSGYEQYF.

This clone occurred once. The chain joins TRBV2 to TRBJ2-2, with D maybe TRBD2 (5 bases). This CDR3 is 14 amino acids long. CDR1 SNHLY and CDR2 FYNNEI come from the germline V gene. Trimming shortened V by 7 bases and J by 6 bases, and 15 bases separated the two germline ends. Written as DNA, the CDR3 is TGTGCCAGCACGGGATTAGATAATGCCGGGGAGCTGTTTTTT. Translating it yields CASTGLDNAGELFF.

The rearrangement uses TRBV30 and TRBJ2-7, with 8 bases identical to TRBD1. The germline gives CDR1 GTSNPN, CDR2 SVGIG (reference sequence). This CDR3 comprises 14 residues. Trimming at V came to 1 base and at J to 2 bases, leaving 4 bases not matched to a gene. The CDR3 sequence is CAWSGLDRAYEQYF. Written as DNA, the CDR3 is TGTGCCTGGAGTGGTCTGGACAGGGCCTACGAGCAGTACTTC.

This rearrangement joins TRBV25-1 to TRBJ2-1; 11 nucleotides align to TRBD1. The V gene end was trimmed by 4 bases and the J gene end by 4 bases; junction bases not matched to a gene: 9. The CDR3 length is 17 residues. Germline V CDR1 and CDR2: MGHDK, SYGVNS. The CDR3 here is CASSGTGGVGIYNEQFF. CDR3 nucleotides: TGTGCCAGCAGTGGGACAGGGGGCGTAGGGATTTACAATGAGCAGTTCTTC.

The V and J genes are TRBV4-1 and TRBJ1-1, with 7 nucleotides matching TRBD1. This CDR3 spans 15 amino acids. Germline CDR1 and CDR2: MGHRA and YSYEKL. Germline trimming cut 3 bases from V and 3 bases from J; bases unmatched to any gene: 7. This chain's CDR3 is CASSHLQGFYTEAFF. CDR3 bases: TGCGCCAGCAGCCACCTACAGGGGTTCTACACTGAAGCTTTCTTT.

V gene TRBV28 combines with J gene TRBJ2-7, with D perhaps matching TRBD2 (7 bases). CDR1 MDHEN and CDR2 SYDVKM come from the germline V gene. V lost 0 bases and J 6 bases, leaving 12 bases between the germline ends. The CDR3 is made up of 14 amino acids. The CDR3 spells CASSLWGGAREQYF. The CDR3, as DNA: TGTGCCAGCAGTTTATGGGGGGGGGCCCGCGAGCAGTACTTC.